The 25 T cell receptor beta chains below come from one sample, sequenced in a study of neurological immune-mediated disorders. TCRdb re-analysed the 5' RACE reads in MiXCR, keeping a single row per CDR3 protein. The sample lists 60,000 to 85,000 distinct CDR3 sequences, 5.2% occurring once. The specimen was PBMCs. Every receptor here comes from a man in his late teens or twenties with multiple sclerosis.

Remarks on this clonotype: A much more abundant neighbour one base away suggests this may be a read error. V and J are TRBV20-1 and TRBJ1-1, with a possible D match to TRBD1 (5 bases). V was shortened by 5 bases and J by 0 bases, with 10 bases between the two germline ends. Germline V gene data show CDR1 as DFQATT and CDR2 as SNEGSKA (reference sequence). The CDR3 runs 13 residues. CDR3 nucleotide sequence: TGCAGTGCTGGGGGAAAGATGAACACTGAAGCTTTCTTT. It is translated as CSAGGKMNTEAFF.

This clonotype was observed at least ten times. The chain joins TRBV5-6 to TRBJ2-3, with D unclear. This CDR3 contains 12 residues. Between the trimmed V and J ends, which lost 2 bases and 7 bases, there was a span of 8 bases. Per germline, CDR1 SGHDT and CDR2 YYEEEE. The CDR3 reads CASSLGWNTQYF. In DNA form, the CDR3 reads TGTGCCAGCAGCTTAGGTTGGAATACGCAGTATTTT.

About this clonotype itself: This may be a read error, as it is one base from a much larger clone. This chain uses TRBV10-3 with TRBJ2-1; D unclear. The V end lost 0 bases, the J end lost 3 bases, and 9 bases lay between the germline ends. CDR3 length equals 15 residues. The germline CDR1 and CDR2 sequences are ENHRY and SYGVKD. For the CDR3, the DNA is TGTGCCATCAGTGAGTCTGGAAAGGGCTACAATGAGCAGTTCTTC. Its translation is CAISESGKGYNEQFF.

This clonotype was detected ten times or more. The chain links TRBV12-3 or TRBV12-4 to TRBJ1-5, with D perhaps matching TRBD1 (5 bases). Deletions cut 6 bases from V and 0 bases from J, with 12 bases between. The CDR3 runs to 15 residues. The CDR3 DNA is TGTGCCAGCAGGCCTCAGGGTGTTAGCAATCAGCCCCAGCATTTT. It encodes CASRPQGVSNQPQHF.

This clonotype was seen at least ten times. This sequence joins TRBV20-1 and TRBJ2-2; 7 positions agree with TRBD1. There are 14 residues in the CDR3. Trimming took 5 bases from V and 0 from J; bases not matched to a gene: 3. The V gene's germline CDR1 is DFQATT and CDR2 SNEGSKA (reference sequence). In DNA form, the CDR3 reads TGCAGTGCTCAGGGGGTTACGAACACCGGGGAGCTGTTTTTT. It encodes CSAQGVTNTGELFF.

This clonotype was counted ten times or more. V usage is TRBV5-1 and J usage is TRBJ1-1; D call uncertain. This CDR3 spans 13 amino acids. V was pared by 6 bases and J by 6 bases, with 15 bases between. Germline CDR1 reads SGHRS; CDR2 reads YFSETQ. CDR3 region: CASTEPPGAEAFF. The CDR3, as DNA: TGCGCCAGCACCGAACCCCCGGGTGCTGAAGCTTTCTTT. Combining the CDR3 with reference TRBV5-1 and TRBJ1-1 gives the whole variable domain KAGVTQTPRYLIKTRGQQVTLSCSPISGHRSVSWYQQTPGQGLQFLFEYFSETQRNKGNFPGRFSGRQFSNSRSEMNVSTLELGDSALYLCASTEPPGAEAFFGQGTRLTVV.

This clonotype was recorded at least ten times. The DNA of the CDR3 is TGTGCCAGCAGTCTTGGACAGGGAGGGACTGAAGCTTTCTTT. It codes for CASSLGQGGTEAFF. The rearrangement uses TRBV3-1 and TRBJ1-1; 8 bases match TRBD1. CDR1 is LGHDT, CDR2 YNNKEL, per germline (reference sequence). The CDR3 runs to 14 residues. The ends lost 6 bases at V and 5 bases at J; junction bases unmatched: 8.

This clonotype occurred a few times. This chain joins TRBV5-1 and TRBJ1-2; D perhaps matches TRBD1 (5 bases). The V gene's germline CDR1 is SGHRS and CDR2 YFSETQ. This CDR3 spans 13 amino acids. V was pared by 4 bases and J by 4 bases, with 11 bases between. The CDR3 sequence: CASSNRDLYGYTF. In DNA, the CDR3 is TGCGCCAGCAGCAATCGGGACCTCTATGGCTACACCTTC.

This clonotype came up many times. The J gene is TRBJ2-7, the V gene TRBV12-3 or TRBV12-4; 8 nucleotides align to TRBD1. This CDR3 region has 14 residues. V lost 7 bases to trimming and J lost 5 bases; unmatched junction nucleotides: 10. The CDR3 loop reads CASTLGDRSHEQYF. For the CDR3, the DNA is TGTGCCAGCACCCTTGGGGACAGGTCTCACGAGCAGTACTTC.

This clonotype was seen ten or more times. The gene calls are TRBV20-1 and TRBJ2-2; no reliable D call. Trimming cost V 3 bases and J 0 bases, with 8 bases left between them. Germline CDR1 reads DFQATT; CDR2 reads SNEGSKA (reference sequence). The CDR3 contains 14 residues. As DNA, the CDR3 is TGCAGTGCTAGTAAAACCACGAACACCGGGGAGCTGTTTTTT. Amino acids: CSASKTTNTGELFF.

This clonotype has ten or more counts. V usage is TRBV20-1 and J usage is TRBJ2-1, with unresolved D. CDR1 and CDR2 from the germline V gene are DFQATT and SNEGSKA (reference sequence). V lost 5 bases and J 7 bases, leaving 21 bases between the germline ends. The CDR3 is 15 amino acids. CDR3 loop: CSAFQPPGHKNEQFF. For the CDR3, the DNA is TGCAGTGCTTTTCAACCCCCTGGGCATAAGAATGAGCAGTTCTTC.

This clonotype was observed many times. The CDR3 DNA reads as TGTGCCAGCAGCGTCCGGGTGGGGACCGAGCAGTACTTC. This translates into CASSVRVGTEQYF. V gene TRBV9 combines with J gene TRBJ2-7; TRBD1 or TRBD2 may be the D gene (5 bases each). V gave up 2 bases and J gave up 6 bases, with 12 bases separating them. The CDR3 runs 13 residues. Germline lookup yields CDR1 SGDLS and CDR2 YYNGEE.

This clonotype was counted between two and nine times. It may be a read error: a sequence one base away is much more abundant. The chain is built from TRBV29-1 and TRBJ1-4; D uncertain. Between the trimmed V and J ends, which lost 7 bases and 6 bases, there was a span of 12 bases. CDR1 and CDR2 from the germline V gene are SQVTM and ANQGSEA. The length of the CDR3 is 12 residues. CDR3 amino acids: CSGGKAHEKLFF. The CDR3 bases are TGCAGCGGCGGAAAGGCACATGAAAAACTGTTTTTT.

The genes are TRBV20-1 and TRBJ2-1; D is possibly TRBD1 (6 bases). Germline CDR1 and CDR2: DFQATT and SNEGSKA (reference sequence). CDR3 length: 15 residues. Trimming removed 0 bases from V and 0 bases from J, with 9 bases in between. CDR3 region: CSARDGTSSYNEQFF. DNA for the CDR3: TGCAGTGCTAGAGACGGGACAAGCTCCTACAATGAGCAGTTCTTC.

The count of this clonotype is one. A much larger clone lies one base from this, so it may be a read error. V usage is TRBV11-2 and J usage is TRBJ2-7; 7 nucleotides agree with TRBD1. The V gene's germline CDR1 is SGHAT and CDR2 FQNNGV. The CDR3 is 15 residues long. V lost 6 bases and J lost 0; bases outside the gene matches: 8. This CDR3 reads CASRKGQTASYEQYF. CDR3 coding DNA: TGTGCCAGCAGAAAGGGACAGACAGCCTCCTACGAGCAGTACTTC.

This clonotype appeared many times. V gene TRBV4-2 combines with J gene TRBJ1-1, with TRBD1 matching over 10 bases. This CDR3 comprises 15 residues. V lost 6 bases and J lost 4; bases outside the gene matches: 8. Germline V gene sequence: CDR1 LGHNA, CDR2 YNFKEQ. CDR3 amino acids: CASSHTGTGVTEAFF. CDR3 DNA sequence: TGTGCCAGCAGTCATACCGGGACAGGGGTCACTGAAGCTTTCTTT.

This clonotype was seen many times. V gene TRBV5-8 combines with J gene TRBJ2-2; maybe TRBD2 (5 bases). Germline V gene sequence: CDR1 SGHTS, CDR2 YDEGEE. The CDR3 has 12 residues. Between the trimmed V and J ends, which lost 7 bases and 5 bases, there was a span of 9 bases. DNA of the CDR3: TGTGCCAGCCCGGGCGGGACCGGGGAGCTGTTTTTT. Amino acid sequence: CASPGGTGELFF.

This clonotype was observed many times. The V gene is TRBV6-2 or TRBV6-3, the J gene TRBJ2-2; 8 bases line up with TRBD1. The germline CDR1 and CDR2 sequences are MNHEY and SVGEGT. The CDR3 totals 14 residues. V lost 4 bases and J lost 7; bases outside the gene matches: 5. Written as DNA, the CDR3 is TGTGCCAGCAGTTGGACAGGGACGGACGGGGAGCTGTTTTTT. Its translation: CASSWTGTDGELFF.

The table lists this clonotype with many counts. The CDR3 protein is CASSEGNYGYTF. The CDR3 region has the DNA TGTGCCAGCAGTGAAGGGAACTATGGCTACACCTTC. J is TRBJ1-2 and V is TRBV2; D remains ambiguous. The V gene lost 1 base and the J gene lost 2 bases, with 2 bases spanning the gap. The CDR3 has 12 residues. Germline values: CDR1 SNHLY, CDR2 FYNNEI.

This clonotype was found many times. The chain recombines TRBV5-1 with TRBJ1-3, with 7 bases that match TRBD1. The CDR3 spans 16 residues. The V and J ends lost 4 bases and 0 bases, in that order; junction bases with no gene match: 7. Germline V lookup: CDR1 SGHRS, CDR2 YFSETQ. The CDR3 spells CASSTGTVSSGNTIYF. The CDR3 DNA follows: TGCGCCAGCAGCACGGGGACAGTCAGCTCTGGAAACACCATATATTTT.

This clonotype was detected ten times or more. The J gene is TRBJ2-5, the V gene TRBV5-1; D call uncertain. Deletions cut 4 bases from V and 0 bases from J, with 7 bases between. Germline lookup yields CDR1 SGHRS and CDR2 YFSETQ. This CDR3 contains 13 residues. This chain's CDR3 is CASSGDDQETQYF. CDR3 DNA: TGCGCCAGCAGCGGGGATGACCAAGAGACCCAGTACTTC.

At least ten counts were recorded for this clonotype. The junction departs from germline at one end; a sequencing error may be responsible. The V gene is TRBV5-5, the J gene TRBJ1-5; tentative D call: TRBD1 (5 bases). Germline V gives CDR1 SGHKS, CDR2 YYEKEE (reference sequence). CDR3 length: 17 amino acids. CDR3 in amino acids: CASSNKGVWGSNQPQNF. The CDR3 DNA follows: TGTGCCAGCAGCAATAAAGGGGTCTGGGGTAGCAATCAGCCCCAGAATTTT.

This clonotype was recorded many times. This chain links TRBV7-3 with TRBJ1-4; tentatively, D is TRBD1 (5 bases). The germline CDR1 and CDR2 sequences are SGHTA and FQGTGA. V shed 5 bases and J shed 0 bases, with 16 bases lying between them. This CDR3 has 17 residues. CDR3 nucleotides: TGTGCCAGCAGCCCGAGGGGAGGCTCTGCAACTAATGAAAAACTGTTTTTT. Residues: CASSPRGGSATNEKLFF.

At least ten counts were recorded for this clonotype. This chain links TRBV29-1 with TRBJ2-7; 11 bases map to TRBD1. Germline CDR1 SQVTM, CDR2 ANQGSEA. The CDR3 contains 14 residues. The trim removed 3 bases at V and 5 bases at J, leaving 6 bases unmatched. CDR3 sequence reads: CSVERDRGIHEQYF. The CDR3 DNA reads TGCAGCGTTGAGAGGGACAGGGGGATCCACGAGCAGTACTTC.

This rearrangement joins TRBV10-3 to TRBJ1-6; weak D call: TRBD1 (5 bases). CDR1 and CDR2 from the germline V gene are ENHRY and SYGVKD. Trimming took 4 bases from V and 4 from J, leaving 11 bases between them. This CDR3 has 15 residues. Here the CDR3 reads CAISVQGRYNSPLHF. CDR3 nucleotides: TGTGCCATCAGTGTCCAGGGCAGATATAATTCACCCCTCCACTTT.